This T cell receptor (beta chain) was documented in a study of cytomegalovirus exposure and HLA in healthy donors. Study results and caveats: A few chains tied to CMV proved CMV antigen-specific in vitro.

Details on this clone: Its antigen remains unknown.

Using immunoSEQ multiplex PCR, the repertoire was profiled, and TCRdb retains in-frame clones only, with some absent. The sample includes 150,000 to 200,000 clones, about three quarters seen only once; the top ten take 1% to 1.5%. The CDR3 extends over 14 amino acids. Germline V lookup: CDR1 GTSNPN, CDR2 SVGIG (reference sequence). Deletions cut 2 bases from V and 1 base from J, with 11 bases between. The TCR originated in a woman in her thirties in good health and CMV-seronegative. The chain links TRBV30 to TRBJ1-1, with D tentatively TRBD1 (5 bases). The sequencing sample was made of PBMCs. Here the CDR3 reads CAWSWGGRNTEAFF. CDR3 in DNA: TGTGCCTGGAGTTGGGGCGGCCGGAACACTGAAGCTTTCTTT.